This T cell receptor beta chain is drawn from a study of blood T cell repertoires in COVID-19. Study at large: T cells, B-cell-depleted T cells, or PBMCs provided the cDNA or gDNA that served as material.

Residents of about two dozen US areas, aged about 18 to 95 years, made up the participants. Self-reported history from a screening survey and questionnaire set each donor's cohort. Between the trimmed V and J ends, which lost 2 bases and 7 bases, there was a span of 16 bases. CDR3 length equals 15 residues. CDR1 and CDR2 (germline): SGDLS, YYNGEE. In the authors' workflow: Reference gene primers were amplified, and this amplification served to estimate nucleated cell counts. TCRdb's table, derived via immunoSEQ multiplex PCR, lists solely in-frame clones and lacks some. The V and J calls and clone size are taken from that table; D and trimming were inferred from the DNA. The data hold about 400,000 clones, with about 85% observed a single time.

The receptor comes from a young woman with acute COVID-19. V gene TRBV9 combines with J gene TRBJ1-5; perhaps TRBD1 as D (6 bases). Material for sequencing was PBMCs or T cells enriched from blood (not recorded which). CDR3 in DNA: TGTGCCAGCAGCGTCGAAACAGGGCCGGGACAGCCCCAGCATTTT. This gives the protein CASSVETGPGQPQHF.